This TCR beta chain appears in the sequencing data of a study of T cell repertoires in cytomegalovirus infection. Turning to the study itself: Matching HLA type, along with CMV infection, was indicated by public TCR beta signatures. Whole-study results and caveats: HLA-C-restricted CMV clonotypes gave the most frequent clonotype in two of eight donors.

TCRdb passed the reads through MiXCR, listing each CDR3 protein once. The table includes about 770,000 distinct CDR3 sequences, about 28% detected once. This clonotype has ten or more counts. The antigen is not known. The ends were cut back, 3 bases at V and 6 bases at J, with 6 bases in the middle. Germline-derived CDR1 and CDR2 are SGHTA and FQGNSA. The CDR3 length is 11 residues. The source was cultured CD8+ T cells from PBMCs, collected from culture after CMV antigen stimulation. This receptor was identified in a human donor in good health (CMV status not recorded). Some clones in this sample may be carry-over from other donors' samples. The chain has TRBV7-2 and TRBJ2-7; D is undetermined. This CDR3 reads CASSFGFEQYF. The DNA for the CDR3 is TGTGCCAGCAGCTTCGGGTTCGAGCAGTACTTC.